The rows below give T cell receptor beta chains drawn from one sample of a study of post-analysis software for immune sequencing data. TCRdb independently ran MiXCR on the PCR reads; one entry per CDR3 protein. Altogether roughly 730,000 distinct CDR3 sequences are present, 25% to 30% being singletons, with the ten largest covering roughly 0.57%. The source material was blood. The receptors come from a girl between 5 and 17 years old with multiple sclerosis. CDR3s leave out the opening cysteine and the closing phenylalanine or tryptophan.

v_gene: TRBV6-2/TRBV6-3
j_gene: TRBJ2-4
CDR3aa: ASRPGTGFSIQY

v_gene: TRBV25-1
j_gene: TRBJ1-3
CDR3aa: ASSDSRFRTGGLSGNTIY

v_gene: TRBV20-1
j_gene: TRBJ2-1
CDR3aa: SAYPGQGHNEQF

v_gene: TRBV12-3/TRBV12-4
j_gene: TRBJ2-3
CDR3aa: SFARAITDTQY

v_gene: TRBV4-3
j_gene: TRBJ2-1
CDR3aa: ASCRRRAYEQF

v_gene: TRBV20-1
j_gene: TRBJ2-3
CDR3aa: SAPSGLAGDTDTQY

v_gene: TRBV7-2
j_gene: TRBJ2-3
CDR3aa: ASSLLGGWDTDTQY

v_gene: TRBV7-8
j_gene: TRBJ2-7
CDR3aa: ASSFGTSDYEQY

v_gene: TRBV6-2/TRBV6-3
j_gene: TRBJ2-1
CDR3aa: ASAPLVGLAGFAEQF

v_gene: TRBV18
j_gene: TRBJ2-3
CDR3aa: ASATSTALDTQY

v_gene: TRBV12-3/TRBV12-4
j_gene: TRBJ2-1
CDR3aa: ASTDSVYEQF

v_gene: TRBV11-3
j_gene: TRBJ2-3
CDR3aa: ASSPGGESTDTQY

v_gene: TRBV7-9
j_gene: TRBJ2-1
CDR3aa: ASSLAGSGQNEQF

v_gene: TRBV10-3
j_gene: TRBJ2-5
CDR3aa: AMGTKESLTNQETQY

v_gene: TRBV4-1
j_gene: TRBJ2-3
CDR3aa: ASSQVVGVTQY

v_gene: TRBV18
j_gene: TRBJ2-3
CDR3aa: ASSPPAPWDTQY

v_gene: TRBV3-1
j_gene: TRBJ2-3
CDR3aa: ASSQGLVSDTQY

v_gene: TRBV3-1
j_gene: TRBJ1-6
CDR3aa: ASSPGQSPLH

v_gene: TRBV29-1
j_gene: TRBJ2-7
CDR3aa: SVEVSADWEQY

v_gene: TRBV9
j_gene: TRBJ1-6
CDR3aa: ASSVGAIGPLH

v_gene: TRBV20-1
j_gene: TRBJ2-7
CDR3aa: SARRDGPYEQY

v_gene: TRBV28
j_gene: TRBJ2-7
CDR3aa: ASNNRGTGTYEQY

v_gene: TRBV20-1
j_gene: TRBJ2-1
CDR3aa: SARRFWDQRQF

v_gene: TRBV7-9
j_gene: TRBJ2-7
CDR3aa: ASSLDSVGEQY

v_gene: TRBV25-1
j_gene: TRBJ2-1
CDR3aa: ASSEWAPGHNEQF

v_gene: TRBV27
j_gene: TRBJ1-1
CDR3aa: ASSLRSYMNTEAF

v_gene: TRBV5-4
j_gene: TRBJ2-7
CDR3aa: ASSQTGALYEQY